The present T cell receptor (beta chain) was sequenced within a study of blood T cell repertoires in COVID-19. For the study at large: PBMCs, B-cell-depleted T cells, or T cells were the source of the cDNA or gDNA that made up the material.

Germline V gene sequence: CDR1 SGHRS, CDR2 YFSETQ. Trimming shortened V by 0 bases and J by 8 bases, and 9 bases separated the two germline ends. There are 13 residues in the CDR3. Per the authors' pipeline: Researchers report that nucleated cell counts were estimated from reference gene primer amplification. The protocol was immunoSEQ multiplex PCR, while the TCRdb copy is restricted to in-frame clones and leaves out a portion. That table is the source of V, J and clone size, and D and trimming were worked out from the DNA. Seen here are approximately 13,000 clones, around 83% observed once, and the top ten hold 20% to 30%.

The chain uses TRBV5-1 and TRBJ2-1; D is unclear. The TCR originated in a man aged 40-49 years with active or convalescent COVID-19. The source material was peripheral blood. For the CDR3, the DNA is TGCGCCAGCAGCTTGGGAGCTGCGGATGAGCAGTTCTTC. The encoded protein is CASSLGAADEQFF.